Below are 13 T cell receptor beta chains sequenced from a single sample in a study of T-cell memory formation after mild COVID-19 (dated by TCRdb to the early 2020s). Library construction relied on 5' RACE. Data came from an Illumina NovaSeq 6000. Starting from the raw public reads, TCRdb applied fastp trimming at Q25, assembled clones with MiXCR and retained in-frame beta chains. Each record represents a unique CDR3 protein, reported with the most common genes and DNA among its rows. This sample has about 390,000 distinct CDR3 sequences in its table, and roughly 15% of those were observed once. In total, the top ten clones hold roughly 21% of the sample. Sample: PBMCs or a T cell subset sorted from them (not recorded which). The receptors shown here come from a man between 18 and 29 years old who had mild COVID-19 (a few samples of this study predate the infection). The sample titles of this study are shuffled in the database, so cell type and time point are left out; the donor was told from shared clones.

This clonotype was recorded many times. The CDR3 spells CASSRRTGNMNTEAFF. CDR3 sequence (DNA): TGTGCCAGCTCACGTCGGACAGGGAACATGAACACTGAAGCTTTCTTT. The chain recombines TRBV18 with TRBJ1-1, with 8 positions matching TRBD1. CDR1 and CDR2 from the germline V gene are KGHSH and LQKENI. This CDR3 region has 16 residues. V lost 4 bases and J lost 0; bases outside the gene matches: 7. The complete variable domain, with remaining parts taken from reference TRBV18 and TRBJ1-1, reads NAGVMQNPRHLVRRRGQEARLRCSPMKGHSHVYWYRQLPEEGLKFMVYLQKENIIDESGMPKERFSAEFPKEGPSILRIQQVVRGDSAAYFCASSRRTGNMNTEAFFGQGTRLTVV.

The rearrangement uses TRBV6-2 or TRBV6-3 and TRBJ2-7; 10 bases agree with TRBD1. CDR1 is MNHEY, CDR2 SVGEGT, per germline. V was clipped by 7 bases and J by 6 bases; unmatched bases: 3. The CDR3 loop spans 12 amino acids. The CDR3 spells CASKGQGSEQYF. The CDR3, as DNA: TGTGCCAGCAAGGGACAGGGGAGCGAGCAGTACTTC.

The chain combines TRBV10-3 with TRBJ2-5, with D hard to call. Trimming cost V 0 bases and J 4 bases, with 12 bases left between them. Germline assignment: CDR1 ENHRY and CDR2 SYGVKD. The CDR3 spans 15 residues. The CDR3 sequence is CAISESTRIGETQYF. CDR3 in DNA: TGTGCCATCAGTGAGTCGACCAGGATTGGAGAGACCCAGTACTTC.

The chain employs TRBV19 and TRBJ2-1, with D uncertain. Trimming took 5 bases from V and 3 from J, leaving 14 bases between them. The CDR3 is 15 amino acids. CDR1 is LNHDA and CDR2 is SQIVND in the germline V gene (reference sequence). This CDR3 is CASSFALGRYNEQFF. Here the CDR3 DNA reads TGTGCCAGTAGTTTCGCCCTGGGTCGCTACAATGAGCAGTTCTTC.

This clonotype was seen a handful of times. The chain is built from TRBV12-3 or TRBV12-4 and TRBJ2-5; the D call may be TRBD1 or TRBD2 (5 bases each). The length of the CDR3 is 14 residues. Trimming pared 6 bases from V and 0 bases from J, leaving 11 bases between. The CDR3 loop reads CASRTGTYQETQYF. The CDR3 bases are TGTGCCAGCAGGACCGGGACCTACCAAGAGACCCAGTACTTC.

This clonotype appeared many times. This rearrangement joins TRBV7-3 to TRBJ2-3; a possible D gene is TRBD1 (5 bases). From germline, CDR1 is SGHTA and CDR2 FQGTGA. V lost 2 bases, J lost 2 bases, and 5 bases lay in between. The CDR3 extends over 13 amino acids. CDR3 sequence: CASSLGHTDTQYF. CDR3 in DNA: TGTGCCAGCAGCTTAGGACACACAGATACGCAGTATTTT.

This clonotype has a handful of counts. The rearrangement links TRBV6-1 to TRBJ2-2; TRBD1 matches at 11 bases. The CDR3 length is 15 residues. Germline CDR1 is MNHNS and CDR2 is SASEGT. With 4 bases clipped from V and 6 bases from J, the junction kept 4 bases outside the gene matches. The CDR3 protein is CASSGTGGKAGELFF. As DNA, the CDR3 is TGTGCCAGCAGTGGGACAGGGGGCAAGGCCGGGGAGCTGTTTTTT.

This clonotype was picked up a small number of times. This sequence joins TRBV4-3 and TRBJ1-2, with 7 bases lining up with TRBD1. The germline gives CDR1 LGHNA, CDR2 YSLEER. V shed 1 base and J 4 bases; nucleotides not matched to a gene: 9. The CDR3 is made up of 16 amino acids. Here the CDR3 DNA reads TGCGCCAGCAGCCAAGTTTACCGGGACAGCATCTATGGCTACACCTTC. Translating it yields CASSQVYRDSIYGYTF.

This clonotype has more than one count but fewer than ten. The V call is TRBV5-1, the J call TRBJ2-3; 8 nucleotides align to TRBD2. After removal of 0 bases from V and 4 bases from J, the junction contained 10 bases not matched to a gene. Germline V gene lookup returns CDR1 SGHRS and CDR2 YFSETQ. The CDR3 has 17 residues. The DNA for the CDR3 is TGCGCCAGCAGCTTGGCGGGGTCTAGCGGGTCTTCAGATACGCAGTATTTT. This sequence encodes CASSLAGSSGSSDTQYF.

The table lists this clonotype with a few counts. This CDR3 reads CATSDRYGGLQETQYF. CDR3 DNA: TGTGCCACCAGTGATCGATATGGCGGTTTACAAGAGACCCAGTACTTC. The chain recombines TRBV24-1 with TRBJ2-5, with unresolved D. Germline-derived CDR1 and CDR2 are KGHDR and SFDVKD. The CDR3 is made up of 16 amino acids. V gave up 3 bases and J gave up 2 bases, with 15 bases separating them.

As for this clonotype: At one end the junction does not follow the germline gene, possibly because of a read error. V and J are TRBV7-6 and TRBJ1-1; D might be TRBD1 (6 bases). Germline V lookup: CDR1 SGHVS, CDR2 FNYEAQ. The CDR3 totals 17 residues. The CDR3 region has the DNA TGTGCCAGCAGCTTAGCGCTAAGGGGGAAGAGGAACGCTGAAGCTTTCTTT. It encodes CASSLALRGKRNAEAFF.

This sequence joins TRBV4-3 and TRBJ2-6; no reliable D call. CDR3 length: 17 amino acids. V dropped 1 base and J dropped 2 bases, with 12 bases sitting between them. From germline, CDR1 is LGHNA and CDR2 YSLEER. CDR3 DNA: TGCGCCAGCAGCCAAGTGCAAGGGATCGCTGGGGCCAACGTCCTGACTTTC. Protein: CASSQVQGIAGANVLTF.

This clonotype turned up a few times. V usage is TRBV2 and J usage is TRBJ2-7; TRBD2 might be the D (7 bases). The V and J ends lost 7 bases and 5 bases respectively, with 18 bases between them. This CDR3 comprises 14 residues. The germline CDR1 and CDR2 sequences are SNHLY and FYNNEI. The CDR3: CASNPNPGGDEQYF. CDR3 DNA: TGTGCCAGCAACCCCAACCCGGGGGGCGACGAGCAGTACTTC.